This T cell receptor beta chain derives from a study of blood T cell repertoires in COVID-19. Germline V gives CDR1 SGHTA, CDR2 FQGTGA. The CDR3 covers 16 residues. The V gene lost 5 bases and the J gene lost 7 bases, with 21 bases spanning the gap. Using immunoSEQ multiplex PCR, the repertoire was profiled, and TCRdb retains in-frame clones only, with some absent. This table has around 70,000 clones, 80% to 95% appearing once. The genes are TRBV7-3 and TRBJ2-1, with a tentative D call TRBD1 (5 bases). The TCR originated in a man aged 45 to 65 with COVID-19, enrolled during active disease. The material sequenced was peripheral blood. CDR3 in amino acids: CASSPTLGQGRNEQFF. The CDR3 nucleotides are TGTGCCAGCAGCCCCACTTTGGGGCAAGGACGGAATGAGCAGTTCTTC.